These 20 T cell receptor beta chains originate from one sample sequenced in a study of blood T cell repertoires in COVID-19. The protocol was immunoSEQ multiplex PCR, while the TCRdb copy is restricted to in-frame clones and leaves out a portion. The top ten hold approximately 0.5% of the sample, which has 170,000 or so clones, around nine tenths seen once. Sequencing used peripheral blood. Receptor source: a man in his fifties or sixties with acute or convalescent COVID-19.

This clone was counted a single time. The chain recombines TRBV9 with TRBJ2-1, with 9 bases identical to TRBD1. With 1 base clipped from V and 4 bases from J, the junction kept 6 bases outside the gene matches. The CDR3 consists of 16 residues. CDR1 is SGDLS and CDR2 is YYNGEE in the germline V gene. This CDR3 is CASSVSGQGIYNEQFF. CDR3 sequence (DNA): TGTGCCAGCAGCGTATCGGGACAGGGAATATACAATGAGCAGTTCTTC.

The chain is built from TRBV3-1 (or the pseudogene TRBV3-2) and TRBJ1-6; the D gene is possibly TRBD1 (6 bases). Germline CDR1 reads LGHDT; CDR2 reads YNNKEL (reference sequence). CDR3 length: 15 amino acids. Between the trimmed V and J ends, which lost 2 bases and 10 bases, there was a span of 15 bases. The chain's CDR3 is CASSQLTGRESPLHF. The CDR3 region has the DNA TGTGCCAGCAGCCAACTAACAGGGCGGGAGTCACCCCTCCACTTT.

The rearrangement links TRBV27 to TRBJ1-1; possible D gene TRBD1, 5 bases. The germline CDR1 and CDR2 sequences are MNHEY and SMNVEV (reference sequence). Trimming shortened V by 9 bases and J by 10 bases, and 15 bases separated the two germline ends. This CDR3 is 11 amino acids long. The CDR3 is CASKWGDRAFF. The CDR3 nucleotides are TGTGCCAGTAAATGGGGGGATAGAGCTTTCTTT.

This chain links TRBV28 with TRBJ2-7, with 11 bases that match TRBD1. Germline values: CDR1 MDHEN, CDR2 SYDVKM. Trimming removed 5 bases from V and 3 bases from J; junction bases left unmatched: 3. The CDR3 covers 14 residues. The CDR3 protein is CASSRTGGFYEQYV. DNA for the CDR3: TGTGCCAGCAGTAGGACAGGGGGCTTCTACGAGCAGTACGTC.

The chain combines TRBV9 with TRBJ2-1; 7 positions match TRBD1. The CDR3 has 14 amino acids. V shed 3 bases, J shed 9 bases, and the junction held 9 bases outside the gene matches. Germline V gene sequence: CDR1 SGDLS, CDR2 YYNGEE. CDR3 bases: TGTGCCAGCAGCGCCCCGACAGGGTCAGGTGAGCAGTTCTTC. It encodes CASSAPTGSGEQFF.

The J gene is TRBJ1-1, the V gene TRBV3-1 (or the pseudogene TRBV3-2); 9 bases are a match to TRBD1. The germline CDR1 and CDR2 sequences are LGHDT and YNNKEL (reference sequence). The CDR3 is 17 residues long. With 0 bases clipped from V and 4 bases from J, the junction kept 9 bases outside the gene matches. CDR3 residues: CASSQDLQGAGSTEAFF. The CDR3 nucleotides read TGTGCCAGCAGCCAAGATTTACAGGGGGCAGGTAGCACTGAAGCTTTCTTT.

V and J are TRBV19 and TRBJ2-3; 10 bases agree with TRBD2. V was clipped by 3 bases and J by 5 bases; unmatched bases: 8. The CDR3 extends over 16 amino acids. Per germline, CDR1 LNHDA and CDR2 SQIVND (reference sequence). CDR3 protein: CASSMRAGGPRDTQYF. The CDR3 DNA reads TGTGCCAGTAGTATGAGAGCGGGGGGGCCAAGAGATACGCAGTATTTT. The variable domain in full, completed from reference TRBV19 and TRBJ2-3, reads DGGITQSPKYLFRKEGQNVTLSCEQNLNHDAMYWYRQDPGQGLRLIYYSQIVNDFQKGDIAEGYSVSREKKESFPLTVTSAQKNPTAFYLCASSMRAGGPRDTQYFGPGTRLTVL.

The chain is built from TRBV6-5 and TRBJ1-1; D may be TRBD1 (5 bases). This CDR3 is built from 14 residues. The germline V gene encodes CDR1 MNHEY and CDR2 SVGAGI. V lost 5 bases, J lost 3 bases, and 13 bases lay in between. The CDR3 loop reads CASSHRQIYTEAFF. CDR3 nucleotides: TGTGCCAGCAGTCACCGACAGATATACACTGAAGCTTTCTTT.

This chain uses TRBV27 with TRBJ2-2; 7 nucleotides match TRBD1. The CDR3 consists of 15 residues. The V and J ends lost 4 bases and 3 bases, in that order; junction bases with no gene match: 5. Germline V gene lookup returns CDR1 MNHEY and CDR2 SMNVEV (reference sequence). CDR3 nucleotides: TGTGCCAGCAGTTACAGGGGTTTGGACACCGGGGAGCTGTTTTTT. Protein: CASSYRGLDTGELFF.

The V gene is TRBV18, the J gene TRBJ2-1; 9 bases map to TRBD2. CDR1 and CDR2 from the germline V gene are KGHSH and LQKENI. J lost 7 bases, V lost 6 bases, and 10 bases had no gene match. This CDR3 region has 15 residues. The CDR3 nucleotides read TGTGCCAGCTCTCCATTAGCGGGAGAGGTTAATGAGCAGTTCTTC. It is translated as CASSPLAGEVNEQFF.

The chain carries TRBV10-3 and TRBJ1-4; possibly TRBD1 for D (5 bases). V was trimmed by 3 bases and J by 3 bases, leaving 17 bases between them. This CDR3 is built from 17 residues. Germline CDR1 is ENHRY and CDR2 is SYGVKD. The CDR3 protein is CAISDPLVGGPNEKLFF. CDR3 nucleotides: TGTGCCATCAGTGACCCCTTGGTGGGGGGACCTAATGAAAAACTGTTTTTT.

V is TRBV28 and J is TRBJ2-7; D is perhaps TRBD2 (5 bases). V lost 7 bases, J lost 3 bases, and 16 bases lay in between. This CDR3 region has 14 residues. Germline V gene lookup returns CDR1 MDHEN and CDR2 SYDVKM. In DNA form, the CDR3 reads TGTGCCAGCACCCCCGGACGAGACTACTACGAGCAGTACGTC. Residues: CASTPGRDYYEQYV.

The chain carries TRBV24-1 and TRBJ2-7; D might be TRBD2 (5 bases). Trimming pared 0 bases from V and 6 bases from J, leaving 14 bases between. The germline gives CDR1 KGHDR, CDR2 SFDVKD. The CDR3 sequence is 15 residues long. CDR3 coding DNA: TGTGCCACCAGTGATTTGACGGGGTCTCGAGCCGAGCAGTACTTC. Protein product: CATSDLTGSRAEQYF.

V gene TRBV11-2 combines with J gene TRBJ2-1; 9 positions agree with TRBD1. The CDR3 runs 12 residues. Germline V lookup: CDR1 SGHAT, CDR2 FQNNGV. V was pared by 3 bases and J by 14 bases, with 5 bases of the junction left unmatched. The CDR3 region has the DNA TGTGCCAGCAGCTTCCGGGACAGGGAGAAGTTCTTC. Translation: CASSFRDREKFF.

For the CDR3, the DNA is TGCAGCTGTTGGGGGGGGGCCGGACATAACTATGGCTACACCTTC. It specifies CSCWGGAGHNYGYTF. The chain couples TRBV29-1 to TRBJ1-2; D is possibly TRBD1 (6 bases). CDR3 size: 15 residues. The germline CDR1 and CDR2 sequences are SQVTM and ANQGSEA. Trimming took off 8 bases at V and 1 base at J, with 20 bases between the two ends.

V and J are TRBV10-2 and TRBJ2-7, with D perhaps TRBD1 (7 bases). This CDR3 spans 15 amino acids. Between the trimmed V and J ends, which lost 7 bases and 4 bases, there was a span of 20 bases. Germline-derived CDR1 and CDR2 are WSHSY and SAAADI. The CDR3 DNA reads TGCGCCAGCACCGTAAGACAGGGAGGCAATTACGAGCAGTACGTC. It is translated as CASTVRQGGNYEQYV.

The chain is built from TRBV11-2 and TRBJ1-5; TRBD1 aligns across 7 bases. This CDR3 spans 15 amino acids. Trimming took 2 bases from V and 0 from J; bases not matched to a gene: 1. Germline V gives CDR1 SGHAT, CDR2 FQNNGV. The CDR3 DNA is TGTGCCAGCAGCTTACAGGGGGTTAGCAATCAGCCCCAGCATTTT. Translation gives CASSLQGVSNQPQHF.

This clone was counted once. Here the CDR3 reads CASKPGTSGGGPYNEQFF. The CDR3 bases are TGTGCCAGTAAACCCGGGACTAGCGGAGGGGGCCCTTACAATGAGCAGTTCTTC. This chain uses TRBV19 with TRBJ2-1; 11 bases map to TRBD2. Germline lookup yields CDR1 LNHDA and CDR2 SQIVND (reference sequence). Trimming at V came to 7 bases and at J to 4 bases, leaving 15 bases not matched to a gene. This CDR3 has 18 amino acids.

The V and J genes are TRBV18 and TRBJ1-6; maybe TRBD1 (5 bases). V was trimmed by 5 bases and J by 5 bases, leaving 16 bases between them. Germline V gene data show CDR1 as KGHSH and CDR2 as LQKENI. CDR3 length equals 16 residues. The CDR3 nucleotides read TGTGCCAGCTCATCCCTAGGGAGGGGAGATAATTCACCCCTCCACTTT. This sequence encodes CASSSLGRGDNSPLHF.

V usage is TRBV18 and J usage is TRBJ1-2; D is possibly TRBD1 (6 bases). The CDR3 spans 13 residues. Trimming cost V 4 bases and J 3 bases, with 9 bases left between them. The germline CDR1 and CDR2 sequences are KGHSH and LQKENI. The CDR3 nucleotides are TGTGCCAGCTCACGCAGGGGTGACTATGGCTACACCTTC. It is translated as CASSRRGDYGYTF. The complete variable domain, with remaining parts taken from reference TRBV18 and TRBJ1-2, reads NAGVMQNPRHLVRRRGQEARLRCSPMKGHSHVYWYRQLPEEGLKFMVYLQKENIIDESGMPKERFSAEFPKEGPSILRIQQVVRGDSAAYFCASSRRGDYGYTFGSGTRLTVV.